This T cell receptor (beta chain) was profiled in a study of cytotoxic CD8 clonotypes in ibrutinib-treated CLL. Study details: Of a cohort that held some twelve relapsed/refractory and over 14 treatment-naive patients, 17 to 18 were IGHV unmutated. Once patients had received a median about eleven months of treatment, range 6 to 36, response samples were obtained. Recorded responses included approximately 25 partial and 2 complete; following median approximately 5.5 years, roughly 15 stayed remitted and roughly twelve progressed.

In its sample, this clone was seen a few times. Its antigen is currently unknown. The assay was immunoSEQ multiplex PCR, and TCRdb's table has in-frame clones only and misses some. The data show around 42,000 clones, just over 65% seen once. Study-wide results and limits: Baseline levels were approached again at progression, after clonality had risen at ibrutinib response.

Per the germline V gene, CDR1 is SGHNT and CDR2 is YENEEA. The CDR3 loop spans 15 amino acids. V was clipped by 3 bases and J by 6 bases, with 15 bases between them. This chain joins TRBV11-3 and TRBJ2-4; perhaps TRBD1 as D (6 bases). This TCR derives from a human donor with chronic lymphocytic leukemia. The starting material was PBMCs, obtained after 24 months of ibrutinib treatment. The CDR3 region is CASSLGAVGLNIQYF. The CDR3 DNA reads TGTGCCAGCAGCTTGGGGGCTGTGGGGCTAAACATTCAGTACTTC.